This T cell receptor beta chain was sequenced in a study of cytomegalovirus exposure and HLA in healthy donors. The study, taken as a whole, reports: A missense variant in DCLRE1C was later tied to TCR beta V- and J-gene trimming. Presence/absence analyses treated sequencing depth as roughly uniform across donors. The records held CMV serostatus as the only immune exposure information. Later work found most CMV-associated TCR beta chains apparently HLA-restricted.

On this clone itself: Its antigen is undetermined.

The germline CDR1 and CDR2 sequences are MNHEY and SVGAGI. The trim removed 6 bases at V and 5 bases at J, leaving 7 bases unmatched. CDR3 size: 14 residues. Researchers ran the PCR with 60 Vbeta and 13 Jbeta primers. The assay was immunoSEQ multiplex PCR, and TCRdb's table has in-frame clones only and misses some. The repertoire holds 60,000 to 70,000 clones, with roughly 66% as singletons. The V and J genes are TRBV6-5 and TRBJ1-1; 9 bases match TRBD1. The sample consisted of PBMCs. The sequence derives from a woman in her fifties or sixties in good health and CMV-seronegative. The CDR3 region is CASSPQGALTEAFF. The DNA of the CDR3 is TGTGCCAGCAGCCCACAGGGGGCGTTGACTGAAGCTTTCTTT.